The clone carrying this TCR beta chain was observed once. Its target is not known. TCRdb keeps only in-frame clones here, not all; method: immunoSEQ multiplex PCR. The sample includes several thousand clones, approximately 85% of them seen just once. The source of the sample is a study of T cell clonotyping in hematopoietic cell transplantation. Study results and caveats: Pathologically expanded recipient clonotypes increased progressively from day 30 to day 180 as diversity fell.

The CDR3 contains 16 residues. Looked up from germline, CDR1 is MDHEN and CDR2 is SYDVKM. The junction had 8 bases not matched to a gene; V was cut back by 5 bases and J by 5 bases. The receptor's source is a male patient in his sixties or seventies who had an allogeneic stem cell transplant from an unrelated donor, so T cells may come from the graft donor. Some clones in this sample may be carry-over from other donors' samples. The specimen comprised peripheral blood mononuclear cells, sampled 180 days after allogeneic stem cell transplant. This chain uses TRBV28 with TRBJ2-1; 11 nucleotides match TRBD2. CDR3 in DNA: TGTGCCAGCAGTCCCATTAGCGGGGGGGCCCACAATGAGCAGTTCTTC. This translates into CASSPISGGAHNEQFF.